These 17 T cell receptor beta chains were sequenced from one sample in a study of patients and donors after allogeneic stem cell transplantation (dated by TCRdb to about 2020). Library method: RT-PCR. TCRdb names NextSeq 550 as the instrument used. TCRdb reworked the public reads: Q25 trimming with fastp, MiXCR clone assembly, productive beta chains retained. Each CDR3 protein gets just one entry, which takes the most common genes and DNA from the rows behind it. For this sample there are about a million distinct CDR3 sequences; about 20% appear just once. The ten most abundant clones make up 6% of the sample. Sequencing was done on a sample of blood, either unsorted or a sorted T cell fraction (not recorded which). Source of these receptors: a human donor who was either an allogeneic HSCT recipient or a stem cell or donor lymphocyte infusion donor (not recorded which). It is not recorded whose cells these are; they may come from a transplant donor.

The chain carries TRBV18 and TRBJ2-7, with D tentatively TRBD2 (6 bases). The germline V gene has CDR1 KGHSH and CDR2 LQKENI. Trimming took 2 bases from V and 3 from J, leaving 20 bases between them. CDR3 length: 17 residues. This CDR3 reads CASSPVGPGRKDYEQYF. The CDR3 nucleotides read TGTGCCAGCTCACCAGTTGGTCCAGGGAGGAAAGACTACGAGCAGTACTTC. Full variable domain (missing parts from reference TRBV18 and TRBJ2-7): NAGVMQNPRHLVRRRGQEARLRCSPMKGHSHVYWYRQLPEEGLKFMVYLQKENIIDESGMPKERFSAEFPKEGPSILRIQQVVRGDSAAYFCASSPVGPGRKDYEQYFGPGTRLTVT.

The chain is built from TRBV5-5 and TRBJ2-3; tentatively, D is TRBD1 (6 bases). CDR1 and CDR2 from the germline V gene are SGHKS and YYEKEE (reference sequence). The V and J ends lost 2 bases and 1 base respectively, with 11 bases between them. There are 15 residues in the CDR3. The CDR3, as DNA: TGTGCCAGCAGCTTTAGGGGGATGGGCACAGATACGCAGTATTTT. Translated: CASSFRGMGTDTQYF.

The rearrangement uses TRBV5-1 and TRBJ2-1; TRBD1 might be the D (6 bases). The germline gives CDR1 SGHRS, CDR2 YFSETQ. Deletions cut 1 base from V and 7 bases from J, with 12 bases between. This CDR3 comprises 14 residues. The CDR3 region has the DNA TGCGCCAGCAGCTTGTCGGACAGTCAAAATGAGCAGTTCTTC. Translated, it gives CASSLSDSQNEQFF.

CDR3 loop: CASSTLPGRAYGYTF. DNA for the CDR3: TGTGCCAGCAGCACCTTACCCGGGAGGGCATATGGCTACACCTTC. The rearrangement links TRBV9 to TRBJ1-2; D not certain. Germline V CDR1 and CDR2: SGDLS, YYNGEE. This CDR3 has 15 amino acids. V shed 4 bases and J shed 5 bases, with 18 bases lying between them.

This clonotype appeared a few times. The genes are TRBV12-3 or TRBV12-4 and TRBJ2-5, with 9 bases fitting TRBD2. CDR3 length equals 17 residues. The J segment lost 4 bases and the V segment lost 1 base, leaving 10 bases of the junction unmatched. The CDR3 here is CASSLVGVIAGVETQYF. The CDR3 DNA follows: TGTGCCAGCAGTTTAGTAGGGGTTATAGCGGGGGTAGAGACCCAGTACTTC.

In this sample, this clonotype turned up a few times. The chain employs TRBV6-2 or TRBV6-3 and TRBJ2-5, with 7 bases that match TRBD1. This CDR3 is 16 amino acids long. V shed 7 bases and J 3 bases; nucleotides not matched to a gene: 14. Germline assignment: CDR1 MNHEY and CDR2 SVGEGT. The CDR3 is CASKDRVRPNKETQYF. As DNA, the CDR3 is TGTGCCAGCAAAGACAGGGTTCGCCCCAACAAAGAGACCCAGTACTTC.

V and J are TRBV27 and TRBJ1-5, with D hard to call. This CDR3 has 14 amino acids. V lost 8 bases to trimming and J lost 9 bases, with 20 bases between them. From germline, CDR1 is MNHEY and CDR2 SMNVEV (reference sequence). The CDR3 region is CASAPSGGYGPQHF. In DNA form, the CDR3 reads TGTGCCAGCGCCCCAAGTGGTGGGTATGGGCCCCAGCATTTT.

This clonotype was counted only a few times. The J gene is TRBJ2-5, the V gene TRBV6-2 or TRBV6-3, with D maybe TRBD1 (6 bases). V was pared by 6 bases and J by 4 bases, with 12 bases between. CDR3 length: 13 amino acids. Germline CDR1 and CDR2: MNHEY and SVGEGT. The CDR3 reads CASRDSSRETQYF. The CDR3 DNA is TGTGCCAGCAGGGACAGTTCACGAGAGACCCAGTACTTC.

This sequence joins TRBV20-1 and TRBJ2-5; D call uncertain. In germline, CDR1 is DFQATT, CDR2 SNEGSKA (reference sequence). Trimming removed 0 bases at V and 4 bases at J, with 6 bases between. This CDR3 has 12 residues. DNA of the CDR3: TGCAGTGCTAGAGAGCTGTCAGAGACCCAGTACTTC. Encoded protein: CSARELSETQYF.

The table lists this clonotype with a few counts. The rearrangement links TRBV4-2 to TRBJ2-1; D tentatively reads TRBD1 or TRBD2 (5 bases each). The germline gives CDR1 LGHNA, CDR2 YNFKEQ. The CDR3 loop spans 17 amino acids. Trimming removed 1 base from V and 0 bases from J, with 13 bases in between. The CDR3 reads CASSQAPTRGSYNEQFF. The DNA of the CDR3 is TGTGCCAGCAGCCAAGCCCCAACGAGGGGCTCCTACAATGAGCAGTTCTTC.

V gene TRBV12-3 or TRBV12-4 combines with J gene TRBJ1-6; D is uncertain. The CDR3 runs 15 residues. With 4 bases removed from V and 10 bases from J, the gap between germline ends came to 17 bases. CDR3 sequence (DNA): TGTGCCAGCAGTTATCACAGTAATCGGGGATCACCCCTCCACTTT. Residues: CASSYHSNRGSPLHF.

This clonotype was observed a few times. The rearrangement links TRBV29-1 to TRBJ2-1, with 10 positions matching TRBD1. V was pared by 3 bases and J by 6 bases, with 8 bases of the junction left unmatched. The germline V gene has CDR1 SQVTM and CDR2 ANQGSEA. The CDR3 contains 15 residues. The CDR3 loop is CSVEVDRGLVNEQFF. In nucleotides, the CDR3 is TGCAGCGTTGAGGTTGACAGGGGGCTCGTCAATGAGCAGTTCTTC.

This clonotype is a singleton in its sample. The chain couples TRBV3-1 to TRBJ2-2; 11 nucleotides align to TRBD2. This CDR3 is built from 17 residues. The junction had 6 bases not matched to a gene; V was cut back by 3 bases and J by 3 bases. Germline V gene sequence: CDR1 LGHDT, CDR2 YNNKEL (reference sequence). The DNA for the CDR3 is TGTGCCAGCAGCCACACTAGCGGGGGATTAGACACCGGGGAGCTGTTTTTT. Amino acid sequence: CASSHTSGGLDTGELFF.

This clonotype occurred a few times. The chain recombines TRBV6-2 or TRBV6-3 with TRBJ2-7; 7 bases align to TRBD1. CDR1 and CDR2 from the germline V gene are MNHEY and SVGEGT. The CDR3 extends over 15 amino acids. J gave up 1 base and V 6 bases, and 9 bases lay outside the gene matches. The CDR3 DNA follows: TGTGCCAGCAGATTGGGACAGCTGATGTCCTACGAGCAGTACTTC. Its protein is CASRLGQLMSYEQYF.

Only a few counts were recorded for this clonotype. The rearrangement uses TRBV27 and TRBJ2-4, with 7 bases that match TRBD1. The CDR3 length is 14 residues. V shed 5 bases and J 7 bases; nucleotides not matched to a gene: 8. Germline V gives CDR1 MNHEY, CDR2 SMNVEV (reference sequence). CDR3 nucleotides: TGTGCCAGCAGTCCGCGGACAGGAACGAACATTCAGTACTTC. Translating it yields CASSPRTGTNIQYF.

The rearrangement uses TRBV20-1 and TRBJ2-3; D assignment may be TRBD1 or TRBD2 (5 bases each). Deletions cut 3 bases from V and 4 bases from J, with 11 bases between. The CDR3 is made up of 13 amino acids. Germline V gives CDR1 DFQATT, CDR2 SNEGSKA (reference sequence). Here the CDR3 reads CSASSSRADTQYF. For the CDR3, the DNA is TGCAGTGCTAGCTCTAGCAGGGCAGATACGCAGTATTTT.

This chain uses TRBV2 with TRBJ2-1; weak D call: TRBD1 (5 bases). The CDR3 length is 15 residues. Germline CDR1 SNHLY, CDR2 FYNNEI. V shed 6 bases and J shed 1 base, with 13 bases lying between them. As DNA, the CDR3 is TGTGCCAGCAGGGTTGGGGCTACATCCTACAATGAGCAGTTCTTC. Translation gives CASRVGATSYNEQFF.